Each of the 13 T cell receptor beta chains below was sequenced from the same sample in a study of cytomegalovirus exposure and HLA in healthy donors (dated by TCRdb to about 2017). The library was prepared using the immunoSEQ multiplex PCR assay. For the multiplex PCR, a mixture combining 60 forward primers for TCR Vbeta segments and 13 reverse primers for TCR Jbeta segments was used. In TCRdb, the immuneACCESS table is reduced to in-frame sequences with V and J assigned. These tables do not hold every clone; where another copy was compared, an unresolved V gene accounts for under half, and the others remain unexplained. For this sample there are some 88,000 clones; roughly three fifths appear just once. Roughly 6.8% of the sample rests with the top ten. The sequenced sample consisted of PBMCs. These receptors were taken from a woman aged 30 to 39 in good health and CMV-seronegative.

The rearrangement links TRBV5-1 to TRBJ1-2; perhaps TRBD1 as D (6 bases). CDR3 length equals 15 residues. V was shortened by 2 bases and J by 0 bases, with 11 bases between the two germline ends. Germline V gene lookup returns CDR1 SGHRS and CDR2 YFSETQ. In nucleotides, the CDR3 is TGCGCCAGCAGCTTTGTTCAGGGGTCTAACTATGGCTACACCTTC. This gives the protein CASSFVQGSNYGYTF.

This clone came up a few times. This chain uses TRBV2 with TRBJ1-1; the D gene is possibly TRBD1 (6 bases). The germline CDR1 and CDR2 sequences are SNHLY and FYNNEI. CDR3 size: 13 residues. With 9 bases removed from V and 6 bases from J, the gap between germline ends came to 17 bases. CDR3 amino acids: CASFQRGAAEAFF. The CDR3 DNA reads as TGTGCCAGTTTCCAGCGGGGGGCAGCTGAAGCTTTCTTT.

The rearrangement links TRBV11-2 to TRBJ2-5; 7 bases match TRBD1. With V trimmed by 5 bases and J by 5 bases, 8 bases remained unmatched. The CDR3 spans 14 residues. The germline CDR1 and CDR2 sequences are SGHAT and FQNNGV. The DNA of the CDR3 is TGTGCCAGCAGCCCCGGGGCCAGGGGGGAGACCCAGTACTTC. It translates to CASSPGARGETQYF.

This clone was seen a handful of times. The CDR3 DNA sequence: TGTGCCAGCAGTGAATCTAGGGGAAACACTGAAGCTTTCTTT. Translation gives CASSESRGNTEAFF. V is TRBV6-1 and J is TRBJ1-1; D is perhaps TRBD1 (5 bases). This CDR3 region has 14 residues. Germline V CDR1 and CDR2: MNHNS, SASEGT. Trimming cost V 2 bases and J 2 bases, with 9 bases left between them.

This clone was observed a handful of times. CDR3 in DNA: TGTGCCAGCAGCTTAGAGTGGGCGGGGGAAATGGGCGAGCAGTACTTC. Translation: CASSLEWAGEMGEQYF. The gene calls are TRBV7-6 and TRBJ2-7; TRBD2 aligns across 7 bases. Germline CDR1 is SGHVS and CDR2 is FNYEAQ. J gave up 6 bases and V 1 base, and 12 bases lay outside the gene matches. The CDR3 length is 16 residues.

The V gene is TRBV4-1, the J gene TRBJ1-2; unclear D gene. The CDR3 spans 14 residues. Trimming shortened V by 1 base and J by 4 bases, and 10 bases separated the two germline ends. Per the germline V gene, CDR1 is MGHRA and CDR2 is YSYEKL. The CDR3 protein is CASSQGAGLYGYTF. The DNA for the CDR3 is TGCGCCAGCAGCCAAGGGGCGGGCCTCTATGGCTACACCTTC.

This clone was recorded once. This rearrangement joins TRBV11-2 to TRBJ2-7; D perhaps matches TRBD2 (6 bases). V was cut by 3 bases and J by 2 bases, with 11 bases left in between. The CDR3 extends over 14 amino acids. Germline-derived CDR1 and CDR2 are SGHAT and FQNNGV. CDR3 sequence (DNA): TGTGCCAGCAGCTTCGGCGGGGCCCCCTACGAGCAGTACTTC. Its translation is CASSFGGAPYEQYF. Looking up the rest from reference TRBV11-2 and TRBJ2-7 gives the full variable domain: EAGVAQSPRYKIIEKRQSVAFWCNPISGHATLYWYQQILGQGPKLLIQFQNNGVVDDSQLPKDRFSAERLKGVDSTLKIQPAKLEDSAVYLCASSFGGAPYEQYFGPGTRLTVT.

This clone was seen a few times. The chain has TRBV11-2 and TRBJ1-6; 9 bases align to TRBD1. Germline CDR1 and CDR2: SGHAT and FQNNGV. V was clipped by 6 bases and J by 15 bases; unmatched bases: 6. The CDR3 runs to 12 residues. DNA of the CDR3: TGTGCCAGCAGAGAAACAGGGGGCCTCCTCCACTTT. It translates to CASRETGGLLHF.

This chain connects TRBV5-6 to TRBJ2-7, with D perhaps TRBD2 (5 bases). Between the trimmed V and J ends, which lost 4 bases and 5 bases, there was a span of 22 bases. In germline, CDR1 is SGHDT, CDR2 YYEEEE. CDR3 length equals 16 residues. For the CDR3, the DNA is TGTGCCAGCAGCCCCGGCGGTAGCGCCGGGTTACACGAGCAGTACTTC. It encodes CASSPGGSAGLHEQYF.

This clone has a handful of counts. In DNA form, the CDR3 reads TGTGCCAGCAGACCGACAGGGGTCTACGAGCAGTACTTC. Encoded protein: CASRPTGVYEQYF. This rearrangement joins TRBV2 to TRBJ2-7, with 8 bases aligning to TRBD1. Per germline, CDR1 SNHLY and CDR2 FYNNEI. This CDR3 contains 13 residues. Trimming cost V 6 bases and J 3 bases; bases outside gene matches: 4.

The rearrangement links TRBV4-2 to TRBJ1-2; D is ambiguous. Trimming cost V 0 bases and J 3 bases, with 5 bases left between them. The CDR3 extends over 13 amino acids. Germline V gives CDR1 LGHNA, CDR2 YNFKEQ. CDR3 in DNA: TGTGCCAGCAGCCAAGATACGGACTATGGCTACACCTTC. Translation gives CASSQDTDYGYTF.

The chain has TRBV6-1 and TRBJ2-2; 8 nucleotides match TRBD1. The CDR3 length is 17 residues. V lost 4 bases to trimming and J lost 7 bases; unmatched junction nucleotides: 14. Germline values: CDR1 MNHNS, CDR2 SASEGT. The CDR3 loop reads CASSASPGTGGVGELFF. CDR3 DNA sequence: TGTGCCAGCAGTGCATCCCCCGGGACAGGCGGCGTCGGGGAGCTGTTTTTT.

This clone was seen a handful of times. The chain has TRBV5-6 and TRBJ2-1; unclear D gene. In germline, CDR1 is SGHDT, CDR2 YYEEEE. This CDR3 region has 14 residues. With 1 base removed from V and 4 bases from J, the gap between germline ends came to 9 bases. Here the CDR3 DNA reads TGTGCCAGCAGCTTGTCCGGTGTGTACAATGAGCAGTTCTTC. It is translated as CASSLSGVYNEQFF.